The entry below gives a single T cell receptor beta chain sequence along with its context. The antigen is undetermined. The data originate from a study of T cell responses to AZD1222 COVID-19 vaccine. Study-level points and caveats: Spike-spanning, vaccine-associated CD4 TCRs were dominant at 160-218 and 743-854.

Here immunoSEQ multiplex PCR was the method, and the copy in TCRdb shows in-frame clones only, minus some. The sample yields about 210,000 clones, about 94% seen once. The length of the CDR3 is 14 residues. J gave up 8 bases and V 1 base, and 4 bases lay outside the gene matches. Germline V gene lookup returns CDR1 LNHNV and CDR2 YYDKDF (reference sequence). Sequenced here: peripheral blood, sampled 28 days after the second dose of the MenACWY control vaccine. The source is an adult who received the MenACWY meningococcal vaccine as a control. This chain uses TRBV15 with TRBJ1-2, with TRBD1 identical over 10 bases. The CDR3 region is CATSRGQGAQGYTF. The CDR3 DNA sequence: TGTGCCACCAGCAGAGGACAGGGGGCGCAGGGCTACACCTTC.